These 5 T cell receptor beta chains were all obtained from the same sample, sequenced in a study of PD-1 blockade in classical Hodgkin lymphoma. Assay used: immunoSEQ multiplex PCR; TCRdb lists only in-frame clones, some missing. The sample has 6,500 to 9,000 clones; 76% are singletons. Noted time point: cycle 4 day 1 (C4D1), after five to seven weeks of nivolumab. Every patient experienced relapse after autologous stem cell transplantation, and brentuximab vedotin exposure varied. Sequenced material: peripheral blood mononuclear cells (PBMCs), taken before the fourth cycle of nivolumab. The receptors originated from a human donor with classical Hodgkin lymphoma.

The chain joins TRBV25-1 to TRBJ1-4; 9 nucleotides align to TRBD1. Losses at the gene ends were 4 bases for V and 8 bases for J; bases not matched to a gene: 8. CDR1 and CDR2 from the germline V gene are MGHDK and SYGVNS. The CDR3 is 15 residues long. The CDR3 here is CASSGWTGVEEKLFF. The CDR3 coding sequence is TGTGCCAGCAGTGGTTGGACAGGGGTGGAGGAAAAACTGTTTTTT.

V and J are TRBV2 and TRBJ2-3; D gene uncertain. CDR3 length: 12 residues. V lost 1 base and J lost 8, with 7 bases in between. Germline V gene sequence: CDR1 SNHLY, CDR2 FYNNEI. CDR3 DNA sequence: TGTGCCAGCAGTGAAGAGGGCTTTACGCAGTATTTT. Translated, it gives CASSEEGFTQYF.

The J gene is TRBJ2-5, the V gene TRBV25-1; D ambiguous. The CDR3 sequence is 15 residues long. Germline V gives CDR1 MGHDK, CDR2 SYGVNS. The V and J ends lost 3 bases and 0 bases respectively, with 11 bases between them. CDR3 sequence (DNA): TGTGCCAGCAGTGATACAGCCATATACCAAGAGACCCAGTACTTC. Encoded protein: CASSDTAIYQETQYF.

The CDR3 DNA sequence: TGTGCCAGCAGCTTGGGAGGAGACACCTACGAGCAGTACTTC. It yields the protein CASSLGGDTYEQYF. The chain employs TRBV5-4 and TRBJ2-7, with unresolved D. Trimming cost V 0 bases and J 2 bases, with 9 bases left between them. The CDR3 is 14 amino acids. Germline V gives CDR1 SGHNT, CDR2 YYREEE (reference sequence).

The chain couples TRBV27 to TRBJ2-1; D is perhaps TRBD1 (5 bases). V was trimmed by 2 bases and J by 4 bases, leaving 12 bases between them. The CDR3 has 15 residues. From germline, CDR1 is MNHEY and CDR2 SMNVEV (reference sequence). The CDR3 DNA reads as TGTGCCAGCAGTTTAGGGTCAGGGCCTTACAATGAGCAGTTCTTC. This encodes CASSLGSGPYNEQFF.